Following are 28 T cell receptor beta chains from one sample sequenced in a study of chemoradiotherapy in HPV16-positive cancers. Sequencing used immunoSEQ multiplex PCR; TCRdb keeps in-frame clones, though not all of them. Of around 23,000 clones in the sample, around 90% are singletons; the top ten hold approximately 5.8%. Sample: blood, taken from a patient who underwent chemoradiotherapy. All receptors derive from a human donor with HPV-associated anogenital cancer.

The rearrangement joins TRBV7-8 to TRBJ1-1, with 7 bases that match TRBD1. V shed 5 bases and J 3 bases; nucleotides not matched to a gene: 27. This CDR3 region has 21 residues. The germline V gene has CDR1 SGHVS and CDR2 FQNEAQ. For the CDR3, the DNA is TGTGCCAGCAGCCAAGACCCCGACAGGGCTCCTACAATAGGGGGGTACACTGAAGCTTTCTTT. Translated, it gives CASSQDPDRAPTIGGYTEAFF. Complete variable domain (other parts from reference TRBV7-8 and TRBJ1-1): GAGVSQSPRYKVAKRGQDVALRCDPISGHVSLFWYQQALGQGPEFLTYFQNEAQLDKSGLPSDRFFAERPEGSVSTLKIQRTQQEDSAVYLCASSQDPDRAPTIGGYTEAFFGQGTRLTVV.

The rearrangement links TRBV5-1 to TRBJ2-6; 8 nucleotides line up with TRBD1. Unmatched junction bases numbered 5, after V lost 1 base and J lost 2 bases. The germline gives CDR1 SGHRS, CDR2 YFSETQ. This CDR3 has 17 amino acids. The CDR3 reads CASSLTGGLAGANVLTF. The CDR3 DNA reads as TGCGCCAGCAGCTTGACAGGGGGATTGGCTGGGGCCAACGTCCTGACTTTC.

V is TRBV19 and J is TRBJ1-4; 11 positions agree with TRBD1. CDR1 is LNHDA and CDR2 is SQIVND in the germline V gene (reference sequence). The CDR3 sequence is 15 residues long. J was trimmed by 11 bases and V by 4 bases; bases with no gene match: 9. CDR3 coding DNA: TGTGCCAGTAGTACACCGGGACAGGGGGAGGAGAAACTGTTTTTT. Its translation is CASSTPGQGEEKLFF.

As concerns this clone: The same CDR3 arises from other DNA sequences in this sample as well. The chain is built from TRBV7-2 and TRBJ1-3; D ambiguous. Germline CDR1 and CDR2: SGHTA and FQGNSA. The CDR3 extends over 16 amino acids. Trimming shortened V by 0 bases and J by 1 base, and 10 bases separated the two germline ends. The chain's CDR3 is CASSLATRASGNTIYF. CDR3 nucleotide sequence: TGTGCCAGCAGCTTAGCGACGAGGGCGTCTGGAAACACCATATATTTT.

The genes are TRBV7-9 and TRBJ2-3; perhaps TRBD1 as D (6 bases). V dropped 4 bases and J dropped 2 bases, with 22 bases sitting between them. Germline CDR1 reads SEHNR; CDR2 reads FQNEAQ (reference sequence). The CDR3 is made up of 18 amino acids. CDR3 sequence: CASSSPLGQRQPTDTQYF. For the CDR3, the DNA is TGTGCCAGCAGCTCCCCCCTTGGACAGAGACAACCCACAGATACGCAGTATTTT.

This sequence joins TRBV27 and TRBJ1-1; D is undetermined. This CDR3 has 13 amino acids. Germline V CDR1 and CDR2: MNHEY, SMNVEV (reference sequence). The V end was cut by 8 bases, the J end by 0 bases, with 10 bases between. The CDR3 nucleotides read TGTGCCAGCGGTACATTGGTGAACACTGAAGCTTTCTTT. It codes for CASGTLVNTEAFF.

CDR3 in DNA: TGTGCCAGCAGCTTCTCGACAGCGGACTATGGCTACACCTTC. It yields the protein CASSFSTADYGYTF. The chain joins TRBV5-4 to TRBJ1-2; perhaps TRBD1 as D (5 bases). The CDR3 loop spans 14 amino acids. V shed 2 bases and J shed 3 bases, with 11 bases lying between them. CDR1 and CDR2 (germline): SGHNT, YYREEE (reference sequence).

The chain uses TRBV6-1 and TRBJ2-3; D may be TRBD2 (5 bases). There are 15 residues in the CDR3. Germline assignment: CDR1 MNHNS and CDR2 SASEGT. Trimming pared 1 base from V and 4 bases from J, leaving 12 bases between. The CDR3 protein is CASSEGAVEADTQYF. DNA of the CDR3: TGTGCCAGCAGTGAAGGAGCGGTTGAGGCAGATACGCAGTATTTT.

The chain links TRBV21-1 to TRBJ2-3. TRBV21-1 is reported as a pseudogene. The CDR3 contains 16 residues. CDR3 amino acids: CASSKDQTGGGDTQYF. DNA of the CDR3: TGTGCCAGCAGCAAAGACCAAACCGGGGGCGGAGATACGCAGTATTTT.

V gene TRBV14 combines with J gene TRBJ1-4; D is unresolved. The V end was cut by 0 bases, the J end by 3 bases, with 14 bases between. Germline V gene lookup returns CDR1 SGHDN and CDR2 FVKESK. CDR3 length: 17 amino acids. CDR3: CASSQESAATPNEKLFF. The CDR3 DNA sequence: TGTGCCAGCAGCCAAGAGTCGGCAGCCACTCCTAATGAAAAACTGTTTTTT.

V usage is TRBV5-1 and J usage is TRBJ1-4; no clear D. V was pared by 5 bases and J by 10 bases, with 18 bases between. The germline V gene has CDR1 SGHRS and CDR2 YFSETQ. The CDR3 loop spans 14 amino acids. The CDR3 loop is CASRERSSEGKLFF. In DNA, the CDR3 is TGCGCCAGCAGAGAGCGGAGTTCGGAAGGAAAACTGTTTTTT.

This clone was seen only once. This CDR3 is CASSPTGTSGALSYF. For the CDR3, the DNA is TGTGCCAGCAGCCCGACCGGGACTAGCGGGGCCCTATCGTACTTC. This chain links TRBV7-9 with TRBJ2-7; 13 bases fit TRBD2. The V and J ends lost 5 bases and 12 bases, in that order; junction bases with no gene match: 13. Germline V gene lookup returns CDR1 SEHNR and CDR2 FQNEAQ (reference sequence). This CDR3 contains 15 residues.

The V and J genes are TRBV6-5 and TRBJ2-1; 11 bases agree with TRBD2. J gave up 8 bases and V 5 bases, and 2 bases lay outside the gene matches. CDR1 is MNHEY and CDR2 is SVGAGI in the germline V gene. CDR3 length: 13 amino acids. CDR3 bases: TGTGCCAGCAGTAGACTAGCGGGGTATGAGCAGTTCTTC. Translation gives CASSRLAGYEQFF.

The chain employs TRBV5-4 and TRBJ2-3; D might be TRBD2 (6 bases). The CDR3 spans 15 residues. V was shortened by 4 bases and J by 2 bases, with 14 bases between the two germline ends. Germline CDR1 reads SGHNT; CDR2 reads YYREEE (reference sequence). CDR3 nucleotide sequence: TGTGCCAGCAGCCCACCTGGGACTGCCACAGATACGCAGTATTTT. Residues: CASSPPGTATDTQYF. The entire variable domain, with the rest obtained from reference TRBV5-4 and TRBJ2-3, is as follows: ETGVTQSPTHLIKTRGQQVTLRCSSQSGHNTVSWYQQALGQGPQFIFQYYREEENGRGNFPPRFSGLQFPNYSSELNVNALELDDSALYLCASSPPGTATDTQYFGPGTRLTVL.

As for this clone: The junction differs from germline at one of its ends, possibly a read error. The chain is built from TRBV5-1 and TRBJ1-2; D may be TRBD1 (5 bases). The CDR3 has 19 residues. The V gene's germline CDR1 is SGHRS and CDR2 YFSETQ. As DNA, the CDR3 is TGCACCAGCAGCTTGGTACCCGGGACCCCCAATTCGGGGGACTATGGCTACACCTTC. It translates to CTSSLVPGTPNSGDYGYTF.

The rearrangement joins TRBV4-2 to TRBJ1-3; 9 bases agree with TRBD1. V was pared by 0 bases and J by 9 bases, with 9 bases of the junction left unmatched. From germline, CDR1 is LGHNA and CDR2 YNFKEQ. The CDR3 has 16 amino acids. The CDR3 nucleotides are TGTGCCAGCAGCCAAGATCTCGGGACAGGGAGGCGCACCATATATTTT. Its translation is CASSQDLGTGRRTIYF.

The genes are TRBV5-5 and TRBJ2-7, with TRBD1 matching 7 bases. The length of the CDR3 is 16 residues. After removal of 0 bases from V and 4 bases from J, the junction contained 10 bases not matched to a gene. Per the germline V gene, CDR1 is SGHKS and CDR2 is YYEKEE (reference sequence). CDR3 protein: CASSLAFDRDRYEQYV. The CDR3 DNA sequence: TGTGCCAGCAGCTTGGCCTTTGACAGGGATAGGTACGAGCAGTACGTC.

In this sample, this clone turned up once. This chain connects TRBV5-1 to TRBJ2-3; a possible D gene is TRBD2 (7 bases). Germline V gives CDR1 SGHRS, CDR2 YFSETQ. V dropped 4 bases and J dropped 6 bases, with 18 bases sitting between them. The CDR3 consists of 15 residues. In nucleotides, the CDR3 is TGCGCCAGCAGCGGAACGGGGGGCTCGGTGGATACGCAGTATTTT. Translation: CASSGTGGSVDTQYF.

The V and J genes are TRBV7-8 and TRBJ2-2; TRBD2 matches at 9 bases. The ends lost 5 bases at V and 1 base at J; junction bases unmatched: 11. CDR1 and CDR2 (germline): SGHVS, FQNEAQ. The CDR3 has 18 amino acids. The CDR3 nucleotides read TGTGCCAGCAGCCCATCCTCAACTAGCGGGCGGAACACCGGGGAGCTGTTTTTT. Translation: CASSPSSTSGRNTGELFF.

The CDR3 DNA follows: TGTGCCAGCAGACTGGACAGGCCAGATACGCAGTATTTT. Its protein is CASRLDRPDTQYF. The chain is built from TRBV5-8 and TRBJ2-3, with TRBD1 matching over 7 bases. The junction had 4 bases not matched to a gene; V was cut back by 5 bases and J by 4 bases. This CDR3 comprises 13 residues. Germline lookup yields CDR1 SGHTS and CDR2 YDEGEE.

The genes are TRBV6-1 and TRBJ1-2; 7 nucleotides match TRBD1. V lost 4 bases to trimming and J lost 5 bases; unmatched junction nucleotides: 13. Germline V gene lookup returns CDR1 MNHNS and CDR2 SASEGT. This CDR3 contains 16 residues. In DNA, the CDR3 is TGTGCCAGCAGTGCTAGGGGTCAGGGGGTAAGGTATGGCTACACCTTC. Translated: CASSARGQGVRYGYTF.

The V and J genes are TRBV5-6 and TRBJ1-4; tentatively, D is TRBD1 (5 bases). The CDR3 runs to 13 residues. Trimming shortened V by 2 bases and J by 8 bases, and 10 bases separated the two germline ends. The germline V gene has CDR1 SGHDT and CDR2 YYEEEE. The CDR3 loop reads CASSFRVAEKLFF. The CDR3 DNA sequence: TGTGCCAGCAGCTTCAGGGTGGCGGAAAAACTGTTTTTT.

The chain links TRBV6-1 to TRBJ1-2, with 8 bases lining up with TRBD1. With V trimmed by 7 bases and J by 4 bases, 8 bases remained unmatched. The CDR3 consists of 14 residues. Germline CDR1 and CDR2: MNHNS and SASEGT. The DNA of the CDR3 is TGTGCCAGCACCTTCGGACAGGGCATCTATGGCTACACCTTC. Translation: CASTFGQGIYGYTF.

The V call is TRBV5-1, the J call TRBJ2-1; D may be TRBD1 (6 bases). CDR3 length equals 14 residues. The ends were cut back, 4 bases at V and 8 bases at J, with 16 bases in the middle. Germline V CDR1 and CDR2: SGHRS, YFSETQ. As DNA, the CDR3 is TGCGCCAGCAGCCTCGATCGATCAGGGGATGAGCAGTTCTTC. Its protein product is CASSLDRSGDEQFF.

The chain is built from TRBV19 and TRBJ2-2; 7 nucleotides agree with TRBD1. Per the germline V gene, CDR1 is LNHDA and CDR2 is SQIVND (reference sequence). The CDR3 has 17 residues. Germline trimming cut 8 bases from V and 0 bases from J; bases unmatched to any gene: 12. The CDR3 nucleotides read TGTGCCAGTCAACCGGGACAGAGATCCGCGAACACCGGGGAGCTGTTTTTT. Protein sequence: CASQPGQRSANTGELFF.

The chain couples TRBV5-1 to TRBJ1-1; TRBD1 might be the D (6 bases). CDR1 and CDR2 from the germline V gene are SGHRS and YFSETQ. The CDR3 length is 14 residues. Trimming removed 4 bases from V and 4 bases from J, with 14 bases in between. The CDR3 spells CASSQPGVRTEAFF. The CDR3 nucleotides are TGCGCCAGCAGCCAACCAGGGGTTCGCACTGAAGCTTTCTTT.

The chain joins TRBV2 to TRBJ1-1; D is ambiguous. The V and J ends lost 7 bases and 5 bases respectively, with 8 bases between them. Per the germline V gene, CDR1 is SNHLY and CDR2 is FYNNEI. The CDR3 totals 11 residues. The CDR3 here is CASTFVTEAFF. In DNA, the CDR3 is TGTGCCAGCACCTTCGTGACTGAAGCTTTCTTT. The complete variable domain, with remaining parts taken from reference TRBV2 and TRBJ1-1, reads EPEVTQTPSHQVTQMGQEVILRCVPISNHLYFYWYRQILGQKVEFLVSFYNNEISEKSEIFDDQFSVERPDGSNFTLKIRSTKLEDSAMYFCASTFVTEAFFGQGTRLTVV.

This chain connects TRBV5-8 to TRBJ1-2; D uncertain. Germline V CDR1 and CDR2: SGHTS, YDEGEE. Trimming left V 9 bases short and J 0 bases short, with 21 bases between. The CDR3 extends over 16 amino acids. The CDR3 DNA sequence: TGTGCCACCACGTTATATATGAAAAATTCTAACTATGGCTACACCTTC. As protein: CATTLYMKNSNYGYTF.